This TCR beta chain was obtained from a study of OX40 agonist ivuxolimab in advanced cancers. Generated by immunoSEQ multiplex PCR, the TCRdb table keeps only in-frame clones and is missing some. The sample shows some 32,000 clones, 84% of them seen only once. Relative to its sample, this clone is medium-sized. With V trimmed by 5 bases and J by 2 bases, 10 bases remained unmatched. This CDR3 region has 16 residues. Germline V gene data show CDR1 as MNHEY and CDR2 as SMNVEV (reference sequence). The starting material was CD4+ or CD8+ T cells sorted from blood, obtained in a trial of the OX40 agonist ivuxolimab. The chain joins TRBV27 to TRBJ1-2; 8 nucleotides line up with TRBD1. The sequence came from an adult with an advanced solid tumor such as melanoma, head and neck, liver or kidney cancer. The CDR3 nucleotides are TGTGCCAGCAGTCTCAAAAAGACAGGGGCAAACTATGGCTACACCTTC. This codes for CASSLKKTGANYGYTF.